This T cell receptor beta chain appears in the sequencing data of a study of response to subunit inactivated influenza vaccine. Overall study findings and caveats: Each seasonal influenza vaccination, the authors suggested, recruits few new T cells.

TCRdb reanalysed the RT-PCR reads using MiXCR and keeps one entry per CDR3 protein. The sample contains approximately 700,000 distinct CDR3 sequences, 15% to 19% of which appear only once. In the case of this clonotype: The antigen remains unidentified.

Germline CDR1 reads MRHNA; CDR2 reads SNTAGT. Trimming removed 8 bases from V and 5 bases from J; junction bases left unmatched: 12. The CDR3 covers 15 residues. This sequence was found in a man aged 50 to 59 who received an inactivated influenza vaccine. The chain has TRBV6-4 and TRBJ2-7, with TRBD1 matching over 10 bases. This specimen consisted of PBMCs from blood, obtained 12 days after vaccination. The CDR3 region is CASFPPRDRGHEQYF. For the CDR3, the DNA is TGTGCCAGCTTCCCTCCTCGGGACAGGGGCCACGAGCAGTACTTC.